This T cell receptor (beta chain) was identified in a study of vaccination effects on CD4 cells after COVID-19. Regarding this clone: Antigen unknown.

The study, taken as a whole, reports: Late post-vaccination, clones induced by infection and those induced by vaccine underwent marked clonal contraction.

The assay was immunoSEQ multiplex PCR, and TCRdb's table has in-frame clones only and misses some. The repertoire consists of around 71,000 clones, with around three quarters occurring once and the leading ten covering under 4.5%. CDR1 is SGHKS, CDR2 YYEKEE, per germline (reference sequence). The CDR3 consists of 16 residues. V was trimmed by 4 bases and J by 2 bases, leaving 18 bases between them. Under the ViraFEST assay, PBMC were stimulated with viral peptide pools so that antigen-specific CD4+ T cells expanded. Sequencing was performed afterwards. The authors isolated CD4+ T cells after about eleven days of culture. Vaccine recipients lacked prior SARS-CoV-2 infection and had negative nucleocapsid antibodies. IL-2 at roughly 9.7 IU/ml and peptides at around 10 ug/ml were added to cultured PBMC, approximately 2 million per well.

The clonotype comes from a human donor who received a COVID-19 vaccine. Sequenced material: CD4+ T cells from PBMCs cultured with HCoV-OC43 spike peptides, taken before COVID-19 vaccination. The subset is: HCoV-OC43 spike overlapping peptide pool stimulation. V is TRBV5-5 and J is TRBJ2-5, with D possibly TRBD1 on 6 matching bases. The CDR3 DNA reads TGTGCCAGCAGCGAATTCCTCAGGGGTGGGCAAGAGACCCAGTACTTC. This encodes CASSEFLRGGQETQYF.